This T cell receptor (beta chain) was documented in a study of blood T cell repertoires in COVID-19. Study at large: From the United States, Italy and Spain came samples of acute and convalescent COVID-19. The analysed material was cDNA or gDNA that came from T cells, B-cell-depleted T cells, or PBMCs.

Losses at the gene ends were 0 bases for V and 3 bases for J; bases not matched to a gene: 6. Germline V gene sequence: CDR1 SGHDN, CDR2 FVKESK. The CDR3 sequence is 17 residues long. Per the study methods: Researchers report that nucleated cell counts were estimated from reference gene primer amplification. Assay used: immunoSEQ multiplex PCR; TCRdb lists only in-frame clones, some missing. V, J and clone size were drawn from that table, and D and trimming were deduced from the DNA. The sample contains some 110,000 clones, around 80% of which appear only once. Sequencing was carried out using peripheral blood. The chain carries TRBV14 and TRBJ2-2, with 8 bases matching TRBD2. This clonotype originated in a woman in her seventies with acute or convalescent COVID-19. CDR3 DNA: TGTGCCAGCAGCCAAGATCTCAGCGGGAGATACACCGGGGAGCTGTTTTTT. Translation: CASSQDLSGRYTGELFF. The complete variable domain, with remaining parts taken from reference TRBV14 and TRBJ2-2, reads EAGVTQFPSHSVIEKGQTVTLRCDPISGHDNLYWYRRVMGKEIKFLLHFVKESKQDESGMPNNRFLAERTGGTYSTLKVQPAELEDSGVYFCASSQDLSGRYTGELFFGEGSRLTVL.